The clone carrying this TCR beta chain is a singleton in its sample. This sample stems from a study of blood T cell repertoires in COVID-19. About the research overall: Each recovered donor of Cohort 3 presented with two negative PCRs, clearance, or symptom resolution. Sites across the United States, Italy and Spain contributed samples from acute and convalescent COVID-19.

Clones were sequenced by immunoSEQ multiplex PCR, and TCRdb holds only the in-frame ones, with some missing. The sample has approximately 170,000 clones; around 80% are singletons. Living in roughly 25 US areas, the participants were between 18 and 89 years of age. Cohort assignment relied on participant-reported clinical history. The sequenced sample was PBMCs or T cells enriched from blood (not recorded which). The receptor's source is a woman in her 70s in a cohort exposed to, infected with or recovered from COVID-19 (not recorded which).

CDR3 coding DNA: TGTGCCAGCAGTTACGGGACAGGGGGAACCCATGAGCAGTTCTTC. Its translation: CASSYGTGGTHEQFF. The rearrangement links TRBV6-5 to TRBJ2-1; 11 positions match TRBD1. CDR3 length: 15 residues. Losses at the gene ends were 2 bases for V and 8 bases for J; bases not matched to a gene: 5. Germline V gene lookup returns CDR1 MNHEY and CDR2 SVGAGI.